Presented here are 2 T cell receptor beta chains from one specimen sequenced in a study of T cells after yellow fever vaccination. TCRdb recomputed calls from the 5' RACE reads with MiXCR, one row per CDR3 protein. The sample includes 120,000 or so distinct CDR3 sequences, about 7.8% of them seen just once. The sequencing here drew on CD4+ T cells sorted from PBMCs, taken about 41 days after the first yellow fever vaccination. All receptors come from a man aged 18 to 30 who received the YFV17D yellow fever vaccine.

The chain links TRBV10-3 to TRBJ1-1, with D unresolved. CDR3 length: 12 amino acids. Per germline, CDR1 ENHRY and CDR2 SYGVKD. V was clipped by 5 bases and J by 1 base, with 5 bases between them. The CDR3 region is CAISTRNTEAFF. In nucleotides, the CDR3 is TGTGCCATCAGTACAAGGAACACTGAAGCTTTCTTT.

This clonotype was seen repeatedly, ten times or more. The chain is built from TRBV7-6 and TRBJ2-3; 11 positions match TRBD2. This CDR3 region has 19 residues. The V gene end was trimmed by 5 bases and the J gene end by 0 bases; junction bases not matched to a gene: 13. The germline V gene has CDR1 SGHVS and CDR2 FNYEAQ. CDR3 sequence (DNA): TGTGCCAGCAGCCCACCACGCGGGGCTAGCGGGGGGAGCACAGATACGCAGTATTTT. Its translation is CASSPPRGASGGSTDTQYF.